The 2 T cell receptor beta chains below all came from one sample that was sequenced in a study of cytomegalovirus exposure and HLA in healthy donors (dated by TCRdb to the late 2010s). The library was generated by the immunoSEQ multiplex PCR assay. TCRdb took this table from immuneACCESS and kept in-frame rearrangements with V and J called. Such tables lack part of the clones; where checked against another copy, unresolved V genes explain under half of the gap, and the rest is unexplained. This sample holds roughly 63,000 clones; about 90% were observed only once. Jointly, the top ten make up more than 0.95% of the sample. The sequenced sample consisted of PBMCs. The receptors were sampled from a woman aged 18-35 years in good health and CMV-seronegative.

This sequence joins TRBV7-9 and TRBJ1-2, with D unclear. The CDR3 length is 14 residues. Germline assignment: CDR1 SEHNR and CDR2 FQNEAQ (reference sequence). V was trimmed by 8 bases and J by 3 bases, leaving 16 bases between them. The CDR3 DNA reads as TGTGCCAGCGAAAAAGAGAGGTTTGACTATGGCTACACCTTC. It codes for CASEKERFDYGYTF.

The table lists this clone with a few counts. This sequence joins TRBV6-1 and TRBJ2-7; possible D gene TRBD1, 5 bases. Germline loops: CDR1 MNHNS, CDR2 SASEGT. This CDR3 contains 14 residues. V lost 2 bases and J 1 base, leaving 9 bases between the germline ends. The CDR3 protein is CASSEWSGSYEQYF. The DNA of the CDR3 is TGTGCCAGCAGTGAATGGTCAGGGTCCTACGAGCAGTACTTC.